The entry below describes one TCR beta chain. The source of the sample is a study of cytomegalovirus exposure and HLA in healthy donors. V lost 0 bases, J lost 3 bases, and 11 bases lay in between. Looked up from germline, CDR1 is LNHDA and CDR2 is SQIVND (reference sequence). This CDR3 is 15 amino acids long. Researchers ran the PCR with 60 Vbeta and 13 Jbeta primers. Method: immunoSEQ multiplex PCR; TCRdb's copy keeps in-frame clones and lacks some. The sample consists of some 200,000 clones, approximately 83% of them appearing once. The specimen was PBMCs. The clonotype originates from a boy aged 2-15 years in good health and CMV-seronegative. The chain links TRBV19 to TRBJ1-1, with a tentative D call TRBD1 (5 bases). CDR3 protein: CASSIEPGGYTEAFF. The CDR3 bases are TGTGCCAGTAGTATAGAACCGGGGGGATACACTGAAGCTTTCTTT.